These 29 T cell receptor beta chains were all obtained from the same sample, sequenced in a study of Graves' ophthalmopathy and Graves' hyperthyroidism. Using RNA transcripts, the TCR beta CDR3 regions were amplified. HTBI primers served in a first-round RT-PCR, which a second-round multiplex PCR followed. TCRdb analysed the multiplex PCR reads with MiXCR anew, one entry per CDR3 protein. This sample carries 300,000 to 500,000 distinct CDR3 sequences, 15% to 19% of them seen once, and the ten largest clones take 7%. Sequencing was performed on peripheral blood. The receptors were gathered from a woman aged 18-29 years with stable Graves' hyperthyroidism.

The sample holds many counts of this clonotype. This rearrangement joins TRBV6-4 to TRBJ1-1; 8 bases are shared with TRBD1. This CDR3 region has 14 residues. The germline V gene encodes CDR1 MRHNA and CDR2 SNTAGT. V was pared by 5 bases and J by 6 bases, with 8 bases of the junction left unmatched. CDR3 nucleotides: TGTGCCAGCAGTCCCTGGCAGGGGGCTTCTGAAGCTTTCTTT. Amino acid sequence: CASSPWQGASEAFF.

Many counts were recorded for this clonotype. This chain uses TRBV27 with TRBJ2-2, with 10 bases that match TRBD1. CDR3 length: 15 amino acids. The germline CDR1 and CDR2 sequences are MNHEY and SMNVEV (reference sequence). Trimming at V came to 3 bases and at J to 3 bases, leaving 1 base not matched to a gene. CDR3 in DNA: TGTGCCAGCAGTTTTGACAGGGGGCACACCGGGGAGCTGTTTTTT. The encoded protein is CASSFDRGHTGELFF.

This clonotype appeared many times. The chain recombines TRBV20-1 with TRBJ1-5; the match to TRBD1 covers 9 bases. Germline V gives CDR1 DFQATT, CDR2 SNEGSKA (reference sequence). Unmatched junction bases numbered 6, after V lost 5 bases and J lost 7 bases. This CDR3 is 13 amino acids long. DNA of the CDR3: TGCAGTGCTTCTCGACAGGGGGGACAGCCCCAGCATTTT. It is translated as CSASRQGGQPQHF.

This clonotype was counted many times. This chain's CDR3 is CASRRGQGTSPLHF. The DNA for the CDR3 is TGTGCCAGCAGGAGGGGACAGGGAACTTCACCCCTCCACTTT. The rearrangement uses TRBV6-1 and TRBJ1-6, with 9 bases identical to TRBD1. Trimming cost V 6 bases and J 9 bases; bases outside gene matches: 6. Germline V gene data show CDR1 as MNHNS and CDR2 as SASEGT. The CDR3 spans 14 residues.

This clonotype was seen ten or more times. The chain's CDR3 is CASSQDSNSPLHF. The CDR3 coding sequence is TGTGCCAGCAGCCAGGATTCCAATTCACCCCTCCACTTT. The chain has TRBV14 and TRBJ1-6; no reliable D call. CDR1 is SGHDN, CDR2 FVKESK, per germline. V was cut by 3 bases and J by 7 bases, with 7 bases left in between. The CDR3 is made up of 13 amino acids.

This clonotype has at least ten counts. The rearrangement links TRBV6-1 to TRBJ2-7, with D unclear. Germline V gene data show CDR1 as MNHNS and CDR2 as SASEGT. V was trimmed by 2 bases and J by 5 bases, leaving 7 bases between them. CDR3 length: 12 residues. CDR3 DNA: TGTGCCAGCAGTGAACACACTGACGAGCAGTACTTC. As protein: CASSEHTDEQYF.

The table lists this clonotype with many counts. This chain joins TRBV6-2 or TRBV6-3 and TRBJ2-4, with 7 bases matching TRBD1. The germline V gene encodes CDR1 MNHEY and CDR2 SVGEGT. The CDR3 consists of 13 residues. V was pared by 4 bases and J by 8 bases, with 5 bases of the junction left unmatched. This CDR3 is CASSWGQGDIQYF. DNA of the CDR3: TGTGCCAGCAGTTGGGGGCAGGGGGACATTCAGTACTTC.

The V gene is TRBV11-2, the J gene TRBJ2-4; 10 nucleotides align to TRBD2. Germline V gives CDR1 SGHAT, CDR2 FQNNGV. V lost 4 bases and J lost 5; bases outside the gene matches: 11. This CDR3 region has 17 residues. The CDR3 sequence: CASSSRLAGAAQNIQYF. CDR3 coding DNA: TGTGCCAGCAGCTCTCGTCTAGCGGGGGCTGCACAAAACATTCAGTACTTC.

The chain links TRBV19 to TRBJ1-1; 7 bases map to TRBD1. Germline CDR1 is LNHDA and CDR2 is SQIVND (reference sequence). The CDR3 has 15 residues. V shed 6 bases and J 0 bases; nucleotides not matched to a gene: 7. CDR3 nucleotide sequence: TGTGCCAGTAGACCCTGGGACAGACTGAACACTGAAGCTTTCTTT. It translates to CASRPWDRLNTEAFF.

Only a few counts were recorded for this clonotype. The V and J genes are TRBV7-9 and TRBJ2-7; 8 bases fit TRBD1. V gave up 5 bases and J gave up 5 bases; unmatched junction bases: 8. CDR1 is SEHNR, CDR2 FQNEAQ, per germline (reference sequence). The CDR3 totals 14 residues. The CDR3 is CASSIWTGTDEQYF. The DNA for the CDR3 is TGTGCCAGCAGCATATGGACAGGGACCGACGAGCAGTACTTC. Complete variable domain (other parts from reference TRBV7-9 and TRBJ2-7): DTGVSQNPRHKITKRGQNVTFRCDPISEHNRLYWYRQTLGQGPEFLTYFQNEAQLEKSRLLSDRFSAERPKGSFSTLEIQRTEQGDSAMYLCASSIWTGTDEQYFGPGTRLTVT.

This clonotype was counted only a few times. The chain combines TRBV7-9 with TRBJ1-2; D gene ambiguous. This CDR3 is built from 13 residues. V gave up 5 bases and J gave up 8 bases, with 15 bases separating them. The germline V gene has CDR1 SEHNR and CDR2 FQNEAQ (reference sequence). CDR3 protein: CASSRDPTGGYTF. The CDR3, as DNA: TGTGCCAGCAGCCGTGACCCCACGGGGGGCTACACCTTC.

This clonotype was seen at least ten times. The chain has TRBV19 and TRBJ2-7, with D uncertain. The CDR3 spans 15 residues. V was pared by 0 bases and J by 4 bases, with 13 bases between. Per germline, CDR1 LNHDA and CDR2 SQIVND (reference sequence). The CDR3 here is CASSIEERKGYEQYF. In DNA form, the CDR3 reads TGTGCCAGTAGTATAGAGGAACGGAAGGGATACGAGCAGTACTTC.

The genes are TRBV6-1 and TRBJ1-5; 8 positions agree with TRBD1. The J segment lost 2 bases and the V segment lost 6 bases, leaving 6 bases of the junction unmatched. The CDR3 has 15 residues. CDR1 and CDR2 from the germline V gene are MNHNS and SASEGT. The CDR3 sequence is CASSVRGQGNQPQHF. In nucleotides, the CDR3 is TGTGCCAGCAGCGTCAGGGGGCAAGGCAATCAGCCCCAGCATTTT.

The chain uses TRBV5-1 and TRBJ1-6; D unclear. The CDR3 length is 18 residues. The ends were cut back, 4 bases at V and 2 bases at J, with 19 bases in the middle. Germline V gives CDR1 SGHRS, CDR2 YFSETQ. CDR3 residues: CASSAPLDGSTYNSPLHF. As DNA, the CDR3 is TGCGCCAGCAGCGCTCCCCTCGATGGCTCAACCTATAATTCACCCCTCCACTTT.

In regard to this clonotype: Without the conserved terminal phenylalanine or tryptophan, this CDR3 likely stems from a read error. V is TRBV7-2 and J is TRBJ1-5; D remains unclear. The CDR3 is 14 amino acids. Germline V CDR1 and CDR2: SGHTA, FQGNSA. Trimming took off 5 bases at V and 0 bases at J, with 8 bases between the two ends. CDR3 in amino acids: CASSPGPSNQPQHC. CDR3 DNA sequence: TGTGCCAGCAGCCCCGGGCCTAGCAATCAGCCCCAGCATTGT.

This clonotype was picked up a small number of times. The CDR3 nucleotides read TGTGCCAGTACATTTGGCGGGGTCCATCAGCCCCAGCATTTT. It encodes CASTFGGVHQPQHF. The J gene is TRBJ1-5, the V gene TRBV19; D is unclear. This CDR3 is built from 14 residues. CDR1 is LNHDA and CDR2 is SQIVND in the germline V gene (reference sequence). The V gene lost 7 bases and the J gene lost 5 bases, with 15 bases spanning the gap.

CDR3 in amino acids: CASSLVKGNNSPLHF. CDR3 coding DNA: TGTGCCAGCAGCTTAGTGAAGGGCAATAATTCACCCCTCCACTTT. The chain recombines TRBV7-8 with TRBJ1-6; D gene ambiguous. Trimming removed 1 base from V and 5 bases from J, with 9 bases in between. The CDR3 has 15 residues. CDR1 is SGHVS, CDR2 FQNEAQ, per germline.

The chain is built from TRBV12-3 or TRBV12-4 and TRBJ1-1; weak D call: TRBD1 (5 bases). CDR3 length: 16 amino acids. V was cut by 3 bases and J by 1 base, with 15 bases left in between. The CDR3 protein is CASSFLPGRGNTEAFF. Written as DNA, the CDR3 is TGTGCCAGCAGTTTCCTGCCAGGGAGAGGGAACACTGAAGCTTTCTTT.

This clonotype was counted many times. J is TRBJ2-7 and V is TRBV7-8; TRBD1 matches 10 bases. J was trimmed by 6 bases and V by 0 bases; bases with no gene match: 5. The CDR3 loop spans 15 amino acids. Germline CDR1 is SGHVS and CDR2 is FQNEAQ. CDR3 protein: CASSLAGQGVSEQYF. The CDR3, as DNA: TGTGCCAGCAGCTTAGCTGGACAGGGGGTTAGCGAGCAGTACTTC.

This clonotype was seen once. The rearrangement links TRBV19 to TRBJ2-7; no definite D call. Trimming cost V 4 bases and J 3 bases, with 10 bases left between them. The CDR3 contains 13 residues. The V gene's germline CDR1 is LNHDA and CDR2 SQIVND (reference sequence). CDR3 in amino acids: CASSNRVGYEQYF. CDR3 DNA: TGTGCCAGTAGTAATCGGGTCGGCTACGAGCAGTACTTC. Full variable domain (remainder filled in from reference TRBV19 and TRBJ2-7): DGGITQSPKYLFRKEGQNVTLSCEQNLNHDAMYWYRQDPGQGLRLIYYSQIVNDFQKGDIAEGYSVSREKKESFPLTVTSAQKNPTAFYLCASSNRVGYEQYFGPGTRLTVT.

This clonotype was detected many times. The chain links TRBV11-3 to TRBJ2-5, with D maybe TRBD1 (5 bases). From germline, CDR1 is SGHNT and CDR2 YENEEA. The germline V and J ends were trimmed by 3 bases and 1 base, with 9 bases remaining between them. This CDR3 is built from 14 residues. CDR3 nucleotide sequence: TGTGCCAGCAGCTTTCAGGGCAGCCAAGAGACCCAGTACTTC. Residues: CASSFQGSQETQYF.

The sample holds many counts of this clonotype. This chain uses TRBV12-5 with TRBJ1-1, with TRBD1 as a possible D gene (6 bases). V lost 5 bases and J 4 bases, leaving 14 bases between the germline ends. Germline V gene sequence: CDR1 LGHNT, CDR2 FRNRAP. The CDR3 extends over 14 amino acids. The CDR3 DNA is TGTGCTAGTGGTCCCCGGGGGGCAGGCACTGAAGCTTTCTTT. This encodes CASGPRGAGTEAFF.

This clonotype has just a few counts. V gene TRBV28 combines with J gene TRBJ1-6, with 7 bases matching TRBD1. This CDR3 has 15 amino acids. Germline-derived CDR1 and CDR2 are MDHEN and SYDVKM. V gave up 2 bases and J gave up 9 bases; unmatched junction bases: 7. The CDR3 nucleotides read TGTGCCAGCAGTTTAAGGGGGCGGCTAGCTTCACCCCTCCACTTT. This sequence encodes CASSLRGRLASPLHF.

In this sample, this clonotype turned up many times. This chain connects TRBV12-3 or TRBV12-4 to TRBJ1-5, with D maybe TRBD1 (6 bases). V lost 2 bases and J lost 0, with 14 bases in between. CDR3 length: 17 residues. CDR3 in DNA: TGTGCCAGCAGTTTATCCAGGGGTTCGTTTAGCAATCAGCCCCAGCATTTT. It codes for CASSLSRGSFSNQPQHF.

This clonotype was picked up many times. This chain uses TRBV7-2 with TRBJ1-2; the D is unclear. The germline CDR1 and CDR2 sequences are SGHTA and FQGNSA. V was shortened by 1 base and J by 1 base, with 7 bases between the two germline ends. The CDR3 has 14 amino acids. CDR3 sequence reads: CASSLDDLNYGYTF. CDR3 DNA: TGTGCCAGCAGCTTAGATGATCTTAACTATGGCTACACCTTC.

In its sample, this clonotype was seen a few times. V gene TRBV19 combines with J gene TRBJ2-6, with 11 bases that match TRBD1. The CDR3 consists of 16 residues. Germline CDR1 LNHDA, CDR2 SQIVND (reference sequence). The V gene end was trimmed by 5 bases and the J gene end by 0 bases; junction bases not matched to a gene: 0. The CDR3 nucleotides are TGTGCCAGTAGTGGGACAGGGGGCTCTGGGGCCAACGTCCTGACTTTC. This sequence encodes CASSGTGGSGANVLTF.

With regard to this clonotype: One junction end does not reproduce the germline sequence, and a read error may be involved. The chain is built from TRBV7-3 and TRBJ1-2, with D unclear. This CDR3 region has 13 residues. Germline V gives CDR1 SGHTA, CDR2 FQGTGA. CDR3 nucleotide sequence: TGTGCCAGCACCTCCGACGCCGCCTATGGCCACACCTTC. Its translation is CASTSDAAYGHTF.

The CDR3 region has the DNA TGTGCCAGCAGCTTGTGGTGGGGGTTCTTACGGAATAACTACGAGCAGTACTTC. It codes for CASSLWWGFLRNNYEQYF. The genes are TRBV5-6 and TRBJ2-7; D may match TRBD1 or TRBD2 (5 bases each). Trimming left V 1 base short and J 3 bases short, with 23 bases between. The CDR3 has 18 amino acids. Per the germline V gene, CDR1 is SGHDT and CDR2 is YYEEEE.

In its sample, this clonotype was seen many times. The rearrangement uses TRBV19 and TRBJ1-2; D not certain. CDR1 and CDR2 from the germline V gene are LNHDA and SQIVND (reference sequence). The V end was cut by 6 bases, the J end by 1 base, with 15 bases between. The CDR3 consists of 15 residues. The CDR3 loop reads CASRREQTVNYGYTF. The CDR3 DNA is TGTGCCAGTAGACGGGAACAGACCGTTAACTATGGCTACACCTTC.